What follows are 31 T cell receptor beta chains derived from one specimen sequenced in a study of CD8+CD57+ T cells in acquired aplastic anemia. CD8+CD57+ cell expansion had been shown by flow cytometry in patients chosen for sequencing. Investigators profiled TCR beta VDJ and CDR3 from genomic DNA template. TCRdb analysed the reads with MiXCR anew, one entry per CDR3 protein. The sample yields about 160,000 distinct CDR3 sequences, around 48% seen once. The sequenced sample was sorted CD4+, CD8+, or CD8+CD57+ T cells (not recorded which) from PBMCs. Source of these receptors: a human donor with aplastic anemia.

The rearrangement links TRBV7-2 to TRBJ1-1; no clear D. CDR1 and CDR2 from the germline V gene are SGHTA and FQGNSA. This CDR3 is built from 13 residues. Trimming took off 6 bases at V and 6 bases at J, with 14 bases between the two ends. CDR3 region: CASRPGWVSEAFF. CDR3 in DNA: TGTGCCAGCAGGCCCGGTTGGGTTTCTGAAGCTTTCTTT.

This clonotype was recorded a few times. This rearrangement joins TRBV20-1 to TRBJ1-2; TRBD1 might be the D (6 bases). This CDR3 region has 14 residues. With 6 bases removed from V and 7 bases from J, the gap between germline ends came to 21 bases. The germline CDR1 and CDR2 sequences are DFQATT and SNEGSKA (reference sequence). The CDR3 loop reads CSAVSKGGTGGYTF. CDR3 coding DNA: TGCAGTGCCGTCTCTAAGGGGGGTACCGGTGGCTACACCTTC.

This chain connects TRBV10-1 to TRBJ2-5; D perhaps matches TRBD1 (6 bases). V was cut by 8 bases and J by 5 bases, with 12 bases left in between. Germline V gives CDR1 WNHNN, CDR2 SYGVQD (reference sequence). This CDR3 is built from 12 residues. The CDR3 reads CASQGQRETQYF. DNA of the CDR3: TGCGCCAGCCAAGGACAGAGGGAGACCCAGTACTTC.

This clonotype turned up a few times. The chain combines TRBV27 with TRBJ1-5; the match to TRBD1 covers 8 bases. V lost 8 bases, J lost 5 bases, and 14 bases stayed unmatched. This CDR3 has 16 residues. Germline V lookup: CDR1 MNHEY, CDR2 SMNVEV (reference sequence). CDR3: CASRRQAGGLDQPQHF. The CDR3 DNA reads as TGTGCCAGCCGCCGTCAGGCAGGGGGCTTGGATCAGCCCCAGCATTTT.

This clonotype has a count of ten or more. J is TRBJ1-1 and V is TRBV19; no clear D. CDR1 and CDR2 (germline): LNHDA, SQIVND (reference sequence). The CDR3 length is 12 residues. Trimming left V 6 bases short and J 2 bases short, with 7 bases between. CDR3 coding DNA: TGTGCCAGTAGACCCAAAAACACTGAAGCTTTCTTT. It codes for CASRPKNTEAFF.

This clonotype has ten or more counts. This chain uses TRBV10-1 with TRBJ2-7; 7 bases map to TRBD1. V dropped 7 bases and J dropped 4; count of bases not matched to a gene: 7. Germline V gives CDR1 WNHNN, CDR2 SYGVQD (reference sequence). The CDR3 runs to 13 residues. The DNA of the CDR3 is TGCGCCAGCATTGGGGACAGATCGTACGAGCAGTACTTC. This translates into CASIGDRSYEQYF.

This clonotype occurred many times. The chain employs TRBV7-6 and TRBJ2-3; 9 nucleotides agree with TRBD2. Germline-derived CDR1 and CDR2 are SGHVS and FNYEAQ. The V and J ends lost 1 base and 3 bases, in that order; junction bases with no gene match: 5. This CDR3 contains 16 residues. CDR3 sequence reads: CASSLGASGMTDTQYF. The CDR3 DNA is TGTGCCAGCAGCTTAGGAGCTAGCGGGATGACAGATACGCAGTATTTT. Filled out from reference TRBV7-6 and TRBJ2-3, the complete variable domain reads GAGVSQSPRYKVTKRGQDVALRCDPISGHVSLYWYRQALGQGPEFLTYFNYEAQQDKSGLPNDRFSAERPEGSISTLTIQRTEQRDSAMYRCASSLGASGMTDTQYFGPGTRLTVL.

V and J are TRBV28 and TRBJ2-1, with 9 bases fitting TRBD2. After removal of 8 bases from V and 10 bases from J, the junction contained 6 bases not matched to a gene. The germline V gene has CDR1 MDHEN and CDR2 SYDVKM. The CDR3 totals 12 residues. CDR3 in DNA: TGTGCCAGCTACGCTAGCGGGACGGAGCAGTTCTTC. This gives the protein CASYASGTEQFF.

The chain couples TRBV3-1 to TRBJ2-3; the match to TRBD1 covers 11 bases. There are 15 residues in the CDR3. Trimming at V came to 2 bases and at J to 6 bases, leaving 4 bases not matched to a gene. Germline V gene sequence: CDR1 LGHDT, CDR2 YNNKEL (reference sequence). The CDR3: CASSQRTGGADTQYF. CDR3 DNA: TGTGCCAGCAGCCAAAGGACAGGGGGCGCGGATACGCAGTATTTT.

There are many counts of this clonotype. This chain uses TRBV4-3 with TRBJ2-5; TRBD2 is a possible D gene (5 bases). The CDR3 is 13 residues long. The germline gives CDR1 LGHNA, CDR2 YSLEER. V lost 4 bases, J lost 4 bases, and 10 bases lay in between. The DNA of the CDR3 is TGCGCCAGCAGCCCCATGGCGGGAGAGACCCAGTACTTC. It codes for CASSPMAGETQYF.

With respect to this clonotype: This may stem from a read error, because a much larger clone lies one nucleotide away. The chain couples TRBV5-4 to TRBJ2-1; a weak D match, TRBD2 (5 bases). Per the germline V gene, CDR1 is SGHNT and CDR2 is YYREEE (reference sequence). The V and J ends lost 1 base and 4 bases respectively, with 12 bases between them. The CDR3 sequence is 15 residues long. This chain's CDR3 is CASSLTGCQYNEQFF. Written as DNA, the CDR3 is TGTGCCAGCAGCTTGACGGGGTGCCAATACAATGAGCAGTTCTTC.

This rearrangement joins TRBV28 to TRBJ2-7; 7 nucleotides align to TRBD2. CDR1 and CDR2 (germline): MDHEN, SYDVKM. The CDR3 is made up of 13 amino acids. The J segment lost 4 bases and the V segment lost 7 bases, leaving 7 bases of the junction unmatched. The CDR3 sequence: CASTWGGGYEQYF. CDR3 nucleotide sequence: TGTGCCAGCACCTGGGGGGGTGGGTACGAGCAGTACTTC.

The chain uses TRBV2 and TRBJ2-3, with 11 bases identical to TRBD2. Trimming took 10 bases from V and 6 from J; bases not matched to a gene: 15. There are 16 residues in the CDR3. The V gene's germline CDR1 is SNHLY and CDR2 FYNNEI. The CDR3 DNA follows: TGTGCCACCCCAAACGGGGCTAGCGGGGGGCGGGATACGCAGTATTTT. Translation: CATPNGASGGRDTQYF.

The rearrangement joins TRBV7-3 to TRBJ2-3, with 14 positions matching TRBD2. Trimming at V came to 2 bases and at J to 4 bases, leaving 5 bases not matched to a gene. Germline CDR1 is SGHTA and CDR2 is FQGTGA. The CDR3 totals 17 residues. The CDR3 region has the DNA TGTGCCAGCAGCTTAGGCCCGGGACTAGCGGGAGCAGATACGCAGTATTTT. This encodes CASSLGPGLAGADTQYF.

The rearrangement joins TRBV19 to TRBJ2-7, with no clear D. V shed 0 bases and J shed 5 bases, with 14 bases lying between them. Germline CDR1 reads LNHDA; CDR2 reads SQIVND (reference sequence). This CDR3 is 15 amino acids long. This chain's CDR3 is CASSIDGRSSNEQYF. The CDR3 bases are TGTGCCAGTAGTATAGATGGCAGGTCAAGCAACGAGCAGTACTTC.

V usage is TRBV20-1 and J usage is TRBJ2-5; 10 bases match TRBD2. The ends lost 6 bases at V and 3 bases at J; junction bases unmatched: 7. CDR3 length: 14 residues. Germline V gene lookup returns CDR1 DFQATT and CDR2 SNEGSKA (reference sequence). The CDR3 sequence is CSAWTSGSEETQYF. In DNA form, the CDR3 reads TGCAGTGCCTGGACTAGCGGAAGCGAAGAGACCCAGTACTTC.

In its sample, this clonotype was seen many times. The chain uses TRBV6-6 and TRBJ1-6, with no clear D. The CDR3 consists of 12 residues. V gave up 0 bases and J gave up 7 bases, with 1 base separating them. The germline gives CDR1 MNHNY, CDR2 SVGAGI (reference sequence). DNA for the CDR3: TGTGCCAGCAGTTACTCCAATTCACCCCTCCACTTT. Its translation is CASSYSNSPLHF.

This chain joins TRBV10-1 and TRBJ1-1, with D unresolved. This CDR3 contains 15 residues. Trimming took 4 bases from V and 0 from J, leaving 12 bases between them. Looked up from germline, CDR1 is WNHNN and CDR2 is SYGVQD (reference sequence). CDR3 residues: CASSGYESMNTEAFF. The CDR3 DNA reads TGCGCCAGCAGTGGTTACGAATCAATGAACACTGAAGCTTTCTTT.

This clonotype was counted ten times or more. The CDR3 coding sequence is TGTGCCATCAGTGAGCCTCACCGCTATGGCTACACCTTC. Protein product: CAISEPHRYGYTF. The gene calls are TRBV10-3 and TRBJ1-2; no reliable D call. CDR1 and CDR2 from the germline V gene are ENHRY and SYGVKD. The CDR3 extends over 13 amino acids. The V and J ends lost 2 bases and 4 bases respectively, with 8 bases between them.

This chain joins TRBV15 and TRBJ2-1, with D perhaps TRBD1 (5 bases). Germline V gives CDR1 LNHNV, CDR2 YYDKDF (reference sequence). V was pared by 3 bases and J by 2 bases, with 11 bases between. This CDR3 is built from 15 residues. CDR3 in amino acids: CATSSLRTTYNEQFF. As DNA, the CDR3 is TGTGCCACCAGCAGTCTGCGGACAACCTACAATGAGCAGTTCTTC. Combining the CDR3 with reference TRBV15 and TRBJ2-1 gives the whole variable domain DAMVIQNPRYQVTQFGKPVTLSCSQTLNHNVMYWYQQKSSQAPKLLFHYYDKDFNNEADTPDNFQSRRPNTSFCFLDIRSPGLGDTAMYLCATSSLRTTYNEQFFGPGTRLTVL.

This clonotype was found many times. CDR3 sequence: CASSSGQGGYTF. CDR3 nucleotides: TGTGCCAGCAGTTCGGGACAGGGAGGCTACACCTTC. The gene calls are TRBV12-3 or TRBV12-4 and TRBJ1-2, with 9 nucleotides matching TRBD1. CDR3 length equals 12 residues. The V gene end was trimmed by 4 bases and the J gene end by 8 bases; junction bases not matched to a gene: 2.

This clonotype came up a few times. V is TRBV2 and J is TRBJ2-7; TRBD1 aligns across 7 bases. CDR1 is SNHLY and CDR2 is FYNNEI in the germline V gene. V dropped 3 bases and J dropped 3; count of bases not matched to a gene: 5. The CDR3 sequence is 14 residues long. The CDR3 region is CASSDRTGGYEQYF. CDR3 sequence (DNA): TGTGCCAGCAGTGATAGGACAGGTGGCTACGAGCAGTACTTC.

This clonotype was recorded once. This chain connects TRBV2 to TRBJ2-1; D might be TRBD1 or TRBD2, each matching 5 bases. Germline V gene data show CDR1 as SNHLY and CDR2 as FYNNEI. Trimming took off 9 bases at V and 3 bases at J, with 21 bases between the two ends. The CDR3 sequence is 16 residues long. The DNA for the CDR3 is TGTGCCAGTTGTTCCGGGACGAGCGGCCACTACAATGAGCAGTTCTTC. This encodes CASCSGTSGHYNEQFF.

With respect to this clonotype: This could be a read error, since a much larger clone is one nucleotide away. J is TRBJ1-1 and V is TRBV12-3 or TRBV12-4, with TRBD1 matching 7 bases. J lost 12 bases, V lost 7 bases, and 11 bases had no gene match. The CDR3 extends over 12 amino acids. CDR3 sequence reads: CASTLPDRRSFF. DNA for the CDR3: TGTGCCAGCACCCTCCCGGACAGGAGATCTTTCTTT.

Many counts were recorded for this clonotype. CDR3 region: CASSFHLSPLHF. The CDR3 DNA reads TGTGCCAGCAGTTTCCACCTATCACCCCTCCACTTT. This chain uses TRBV6-5 with TRBJ1-6; D gene uncertain. V lost 4 bases, J lost 10 bases, and 8 bases lay in between. Per germline, CDR1 MNHEY and CDR2 SVGAGI. The CDR3 runs 12 residues.

This clonotype has a single count. The CDR3 bases are TGTGCCAGCAGCCCACAACAGGGATCTTCACCCCTCCACTTT. The encoded protein is CASSPQQGSSPLHF. The V and J genes are TRBV5-6 and TRBJ1-6, with a weak D call TRBD1 (6 bases). This CDR3 comprises 14 residues. Trimming took off 4 bases at V and 9 bases at J, with 14 bases between the two ends. Germline V gives CDR1 SGHDT, CDR2 YYEEEE.

This clonotype was seen only a few times. This chain connects TRBV28 to TRBJ1-3, with D uncertain. The CDR3 spans 12 residues. Germline CDR1 is MDHEN and CDR2 is SYDVKM. V lost 5 bases and J lost 5, with 7 bases in between. The CDR3, as DNA: TGTGCCAGCAGTGGAGAGCGAAACACCATATATTTT. Translated, it gives CASSGERNTIYF. Full variable domain (outside the CDR3, taken from reference TRBV28 and TRBJ1-3): DVKVTQSSRYLVKRTGEKVFLECVQDMDHENMFWYRQDPGLGLRLIYFSYDVKMKEKGDIPEGYSVSREKKERFSLILESASTNQTSMYLCASSGERNTIYFGEGSWLTVV.

The genes are TRBV27 and TRBJ2-7; a possible D gene is TRBD2 (6 bases). The CDR3 sequence is 14 residues long. The germline V and J ends were trimmed by 5 bases and 3 bases, with 14 bases remaining between them. Germline CDR1 and CDR2: MNHEY and SMNVEV (reference sequence). The CDR3: CASSNHQGGYEQYF. The CDR3 coding sequence is TGTGCCAGCAGTAACCACCAGGGAGGCTACGAGCAGTACTTC.

J is TRBJ2-3 and V is TRBV10-1, with D perhaps matching TRBD2 (6 bases). V lost 0 bases and J lost 3, with 10 bases in between. The CDR3 covers 15 residues. The V gene's germline CDR1 is WNHNN and CDR2 SYGVQD (reference sequence). This CDR3 is CASSESSGKTDTQYF. In DNA form, the CDR3 reads TGCGCCAGCAGTGAGTCTAGCGGAAAAACAGATACGCAGTATTTT.

There are a few counts of this clonotype. The chain carries TRBV27 and TRBJ1-5, with a weak D call TRBD1 (6 bases). Germline V gives CDR1 MNHEY, CDR2 SMNVEV (reference sequence). The CDR3 spans 16 residues. V was cut by 1 base and J by 5 bases, with 15 bases left in between. The CDR3 here is CASSLLGTPFHQPQHF. The CDR3 DNA follows: TGTGCCAGCAGTTTATTAGGGACACCTTTCCATCAGCCCCAGCATTTT.

This clonotype was seen only once. This rearrangement joins TRBV5-4 to TRBJ2-5, with TRBD2 identical over 13 bases. The DNA end favors TRBJ2-7, so the J call may be wrong. Germline V gene lookup returns CDR1 SGHNT and CDR2 YYREEE (reference sequence). This CDR3 is 16 amino acids long. The CDR3 is CASSPRTSGGLYEQYF. The CDR3 coding sequence is TGTGCCAGCAGCCCCAGGACTAGCGGGGGACTCTACGAGCAGTACTTC.